This TCR beta chain stems from a study of cytomegalovirus exposure and HLA in healthy donors. The CDR3 runs to 17 residues. Germline CDR1 MNHEY, CDR2 SMNVEV (reference sequence). Trimming at V came to 2 bases and at J to 4 bases, leaving 10 bases not matched to a gene. The PCR used 60 Vbeta and 13 Jbeta primers. Generated by immunoSEQ multiplex PCR, the TCRdb table keeps only in-frame clones and is missing some. The sample consists of over 150,000 clones, 80% of them appearing once. The chain uses TRBV27 and TRBJ1-4; 7 bases line up with TRBD1. This TCR was sampled from a boy between 10 and 17 years old in good health and CMV-seronegative. Sequencing was carried out using PBMCs. CDR3 sequence reads: CASSLGPLTGRNEKLFF. CDR3 DNA sequence: TGTGCCAGCAGTTTAGGTCCCCTGACAGGGCGTAATGAAAAACTGTTTTTT.